Listed below are T cell receptor beta chains from one sample, sequenced in a study of early T cells in non-severe SARS-CoV-2 infection. TCRdb reanalysed the 5' RACE reads using MiXCR and keeps one entry per CDR3 protein. The sample holds tens of thousands of distinct CDR3 sequences, 10% to 15% seen once. Sequenced input: whole blood. Receptors were obtained from an adult who was a healthcare worker with PCR-confirmed SARS-CoV-2 infection or an uninfected control (not recorded which). CDR3s leave out the opening cysteine and the closing phenylalanine or tryptophan. D genes are given only for firm matches.

D gene,J gene,V gene,CDR3 protein
NA,TRBJ1-6,TRBV12-3/TRBV12-4,ASSPTGSYNSPLH
NA,TRBJ2-1,TRBV29-1,SVVPPHVEYEQF
NA,TRBJ2-7,TRBV29-1,SVEMPGLYYEQY
NA,TRBJ1-1,TRBV29-1,SVEEFQRAF
NA,TRBJ1-5,TRBV4-3,ASSQGPEVGQPQH
NA,TRBJ2-1,TRBV7-8,ASSSATEGRKF
NA,TRBJ2-3,TRBV6-1,ASSEIGAADTQY
TRBD1,TRBJ1-4,TRBV7-9,ASSFRGGQINEKLF
TRBD2,TRBJ2-3,TRBV4-2,ASSQDLAGGTDTQY
TRBD1,TRBJ2-7,TRBV20-1,SAGTGTHEQY
NA,TRBJ1-2,TRBV20-1,SARRGGGYT
TRBD1,TRBJ2-7,TRBV7-9,ASSSLGDRGREQY
NA,TRBJ2-2,TRBV29-1,SVEGGDTGELF
TRBD1,TRBJ1-2,TRBV19,ASSRTGGENGYGYT
NA,TRBJ2-3,TRBV30,AWSVLSGAADTQY
NA,TRBJ2-1,TRBV27,ASSYVQGNEQF
TRBD1,TRBJ1-5,TRBV9,ASSVATGQGDQPQH
TRBD2,TRBJ2-3,TRBV20-1,SARDWASGGTDTQY
TRBD2,TRBJ2-1,TRBV29-1,SVTRPSGGAVTEQF
NA,TRBJ2-7,TRBV20-1,SARDIGRDNTYEQY
NA,TRBJ2-3,TRBV18,ASSPPDSSTDTQY
TRBD1,TRBJ2-4,TRBV5-1,ASSLTGESIQY
TRBD2,TRBJ2-1,TRBV9,ASSVRSGGANNEQF
TRBD2,TRBJ2-1,TRBV6-2/TRBV6-3,ASRGLAGASFNEQF
TRBD1,TRBJ2-7,TRBV11-2,ASSTGTGGYEQY
TRBD1,TRBJ1-5,TRBV7-8,ASRPDRGSNQPQH
TRBD2,TRBJ2-7,TRBV29-1,SVEVSGGSYEQY
NA,TRBJ2-1,TRBV19,ASSIPTNGAAYNEQF
NA,TRBJ2-5,TRBV11-2,ASSLEDSGETQY